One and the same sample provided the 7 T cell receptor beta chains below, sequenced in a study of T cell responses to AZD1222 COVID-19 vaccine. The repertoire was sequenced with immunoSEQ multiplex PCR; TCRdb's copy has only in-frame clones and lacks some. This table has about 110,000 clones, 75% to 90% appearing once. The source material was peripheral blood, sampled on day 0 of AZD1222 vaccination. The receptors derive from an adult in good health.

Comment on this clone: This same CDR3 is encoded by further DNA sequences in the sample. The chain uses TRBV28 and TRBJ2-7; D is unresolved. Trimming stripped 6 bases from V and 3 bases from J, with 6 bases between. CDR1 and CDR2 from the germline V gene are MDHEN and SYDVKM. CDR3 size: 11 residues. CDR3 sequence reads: CASSSIYEQYF. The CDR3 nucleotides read TGTGCCAGCAGCTCTATCTACGAGCAGTACTTC. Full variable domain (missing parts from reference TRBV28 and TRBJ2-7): DVKVTQSSRYLVKRTGEKVFLECVQDMDHENMFWYRQDPGLGLRLIYFSYDVKMKEKGDIPEGYSVSREKKERFSLILESASTNQTSMYLCASSSIYEQYFGPGTRLTVT.

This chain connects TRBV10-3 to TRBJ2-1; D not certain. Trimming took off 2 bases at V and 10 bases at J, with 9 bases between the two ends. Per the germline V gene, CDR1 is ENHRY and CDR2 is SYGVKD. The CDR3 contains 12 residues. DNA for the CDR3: TGTGCCATCAGTGAGAATCTGGGGGAGCAGTTCTTC. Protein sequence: CAISENLGEQFF.

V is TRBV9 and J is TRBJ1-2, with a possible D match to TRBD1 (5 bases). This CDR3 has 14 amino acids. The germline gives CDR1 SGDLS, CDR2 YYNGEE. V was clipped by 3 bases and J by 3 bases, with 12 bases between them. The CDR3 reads CASSADPGHYGYTF. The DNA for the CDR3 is TGTGCCAGCAGCGCGGACCCGGGACACTATGGCTACACCTTC.

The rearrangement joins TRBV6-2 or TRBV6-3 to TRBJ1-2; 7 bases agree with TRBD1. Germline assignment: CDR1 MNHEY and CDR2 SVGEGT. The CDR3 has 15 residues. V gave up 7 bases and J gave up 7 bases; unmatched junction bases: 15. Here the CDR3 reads CASTPRARGPIGYTF. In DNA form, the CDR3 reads TGTGCCAGCACCCCCAGGGCGAGGGGGCCTATTGGCTACACCTTC.

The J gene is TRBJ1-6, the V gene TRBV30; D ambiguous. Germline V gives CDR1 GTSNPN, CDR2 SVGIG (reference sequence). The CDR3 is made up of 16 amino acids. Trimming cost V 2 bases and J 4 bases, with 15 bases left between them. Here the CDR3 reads CAWSLLIEMYNSPLHF. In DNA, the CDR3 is TGTGCCTGGAGTTTATTGATTGAGATGTATAATTCACCCCTCCACTTT.

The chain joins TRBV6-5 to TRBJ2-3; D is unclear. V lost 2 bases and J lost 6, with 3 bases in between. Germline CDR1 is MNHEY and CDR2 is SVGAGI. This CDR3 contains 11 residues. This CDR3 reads CASSYRDTQYF. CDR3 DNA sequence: TGTGCCAGCAGTTACAGGGATACGCAGTATTTT.

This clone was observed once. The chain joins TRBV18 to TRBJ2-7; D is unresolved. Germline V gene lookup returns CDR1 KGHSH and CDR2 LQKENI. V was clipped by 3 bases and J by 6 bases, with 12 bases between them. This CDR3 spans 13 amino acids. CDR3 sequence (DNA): TGTGCCAGCTCACCGCTAACAGACTCCGAGCAGTACTTC. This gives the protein CASSPLTDSEQYF.